This T cell receptor beta chain was recorded in a study of long-term antiretroviral therapy in people with HIV (dated by TCRdb to between 2021 and 2022). Background on the whole study: The earliest samples were collected about a decade before the 2015 WHO recommendation for immediate ART, when ART was typically delayed until CD4 counts fell. A retrospective serial study tested whether ART initiation and durable HIV suppression were associated with changes in peripheral blood TRB repertoire composition and diversity. From some 27 adults with confirmed HIV infection, the cohort provided 150 to 200 cryopreserved PBMC samples, gathered serially across a mean of around six years (range 1-12). Eleven of the 30 participants with HIV were female. Test extractions of a monoclonal T-cell line alongside approximately 34 polyclonal samples showed no cross-contamination during QIAcube processing. Overall study results and their limits: Because pre-ART samples had limited cell numbers, unsorted PBMC were profiled rather than sorted CD4+ and CD8+ T cells. The repertoire was dominated across all time points by expanded TRB clones identified before ART initiation, although this dominance was seen to fluctuate and to decrease in many PLHIV after ART. Compared with controls, HIV repertoires had narrower CDR3 length ranges, and the network structure pointed to an antigen-experienced repertoire that shifted only slightly toward naive after ART. Limited PBMC availability meant only the TCR beta chain was sequenced, without alpha chain pairing. The samples span the years 2004 to 2017, and the ART regimens used may be less effective than current regimens. Inferences about post-ART repertoire changes were limited because no data were available on ART adherence, viral resistance or therapy changes. ART initiation was associated with a significant increase in TRB diversity, but diversity stayed significantly below transplant donor controls even after long-term ART.

Inclusion was restricted to participants for whom at least one PBMC sample before ART initiation and at least two post-ART samples were available. All participants with HIV were treated in the United States of America. Before DNA extraction, cryopreserved samples of roughly 0.9-11 million PBMC were thawed and washed. At the time of the earliest PBMC sample, participants with HIV were aged between roughly 20 and 54 years. PBMC samples from each participant spanned 1-4 timepoints before ART initiation and 2-8 timepoints after ART initiation, with a median of 7 samples. For every participant, serial HIV viral load, CD4+ T-cell count, ART history and demographic data were obtained. Genomic DNA was extracted from unsorted PBMC with a Qiagen kit on a QIAcube, processed in batches of 12 samples. The immunoSEQ hsTCRB v3.0 assay was used at survey level resolution to sequence the TRB variable region. A depth of roughly 35,000-55,000 T-cell genomes per sample was targeted for TRB sequencing. An Illumina MiSeq with a v3 150-cycle kit was used to sequence the pooled TRB libraries. On the study's bioinformatics: Analysis of repertoires was carried out in R inside a reproducible Nextflow workflow spanning QC, data transformation and analysis. Custom analyses were implemented in LymphoSeq2, an R package for AIRR-Seq data exploration. A handful of samples that yielded fewer than 5000 total TRB sequences were excluded, so that 188 HIV repertoires were analyzed. Among the approximately 180 HIV repertoires that were kept, 59 were collected before ART initiation and around 130 were collected after ART initiation. Each repertoire was downsampled to 5000 TRB nucleotide sequences, and summary statistics were averaged across 100 downsampling iterations. TRB sequences were retained for analysis only if CDR3 regions of at least seven amino acids were present. A Shannon entropy-derived clonality score and the Gini coefficient were used to measure diversity. Repertoire networks linked the top 5000 CDR3 amino acid sequences whenever two sequences differed by an edit distance of one. GLIPH2 predicted antigen specificity groups and MHC restriction for TRB CDR3 amino acid sequences. CDR3 amino acid sequences were matched against VDJdb and McPAS-TCR to flag known CMV, EBV, HIV or tissue antigen associations. Pre-ART, post-ART and control groups were compared with Wilcoxon signed-rank tests and Holm-Bonferroni correction. TCRdb retrieved this table from immuneACCESS and kept in-frame rearrangements only. Not all clones are present; in checked studies, unresolved V genes account for under half, and no reason is known for the remainder. Clone size and V and J calls were adopted from that table, with D and trimming inferred from the DNA. The sample has roughly 18,000 clones on record, 75% to 90% of them singletons. The top ten constitute around 8.5% of the sample.

Reading the germline V gene gives CDR1 LGHNT and CDR2 FRNRAP. V is cut back by 5 bases and J by 4 bases, with 16 bases in the junction unmatched. Reading from cysteine to phenylalanine, the CDR3 counts 17 amino acids. Just the 51-base CDR3 DNA is kept, in frame starting at base 1. Points on this clone: Its antigen is unknown. No base quality values were provided; no much bigger clone lies one nucleotide off.

The chain was built from TRBV12-5 and TRBJ1-1, with 7 middle bases fitting TRBD1. This TCR was recovered from a man aged 50 to 59 with HIV. This specimen was unsorted PBMCs, taken 4.2 years after starting antiretroviral therapy. Here the CDR3 is given as CASGPGQGVDWVTEAFF. The nucleotides are TGTGCTAGTGGTCCGGGGCAGGGGGTGGATTGGGTCACTGAAGCTTTCTTT. Supplemented by the reference TRBV12-5 and TRBJ1-1 proteins around the CDR3, the complete variable domain is DARVTQTPRHKVTEMGQEVTMRCQPILGHNTVFWYRQTMMQGLELLAYFRNRAPLDDSGMPKDRFSAEMPDATLATLKIQPSEPRDSAVYFCASGPGQGVDWVTEAFFGQGTRLTVV.